This TCR beta chain stems from a study of blood T cells in healthy people across ages. In this sample, this clonotype turned up a few times. Samples each yielded at least 5 micrograms of total RNA. The CDR3 loop spans 11 amino acids. The ends were cut back, 5 bases at V and 6 bases at J, with 11 bases in the middle. Germline CDR1 reads SQVTM; CDR2 reads ANQGSEA. A second about 6 to 11 cycle PCR used barcoded and J-beta primers. TCRdb itself ran the 5' RACE reads through MiXCR, one entry per CDR3 protein. The repertoire holds fewer than 700,000 distinct CDR3 sequences, around 48% seen once, with 20% to 25% in the top ten.

This sequence originates from an elderly man in good health. The sequencing sample was made of blood. The rearrangement joins TRBV29-1 to TRBJ2-7; D not certain. The chain's CDR3 is CSVSVAFEQYF. The CDR3 nucleotides read TGCAGCGTTTCGGTGGCCTTCGAGCAGTACTTC.